The T cell receptor beta chain described here comes from a study of cytotoxic CD8 clonotypes in ibrutinib-treated CLL. Germline assignment: CDR1 SGHTA and CDR2 FQGNSA. Trimming removed 5 bases from V and 12 bases from J, with 12 bases in between. This CDR3 spans 11 amino acids. The planned depth of sequencing spanned 1 in 200,000 to 1 in 1 million T cells. Libraries were prepared by immunoSEQ multiplex PCR; TCRdb keeps only in-frame clonotypes and omits some of them. The data contain about 300,000 clones, about 72% of them singletons. PBMCs that had been cryopreserved were the source of roughly 2.2 micrograms of genomic DNA for TCR beta libraries. The study, taken as a whole, reports: Public clonotypes, an uncommon group, contracted or remained stable on treatment.

This clone is classed as medium-sized. Antigen specificity is unknown. The sequence derives from a human donor with chronic lymphocytic leukemia. The sample was PBMCs, taken at disease progression, from a patient treated with ibrutinib. The gene calls are TRBV7-2 and TRBJ2-3; D is uncertain. The CDR3 reads CASSPDQYQYF. CDR3 nucleotide sequence: TGTGCCAGCAGCCCAGACCAATACCAGTATTTT.